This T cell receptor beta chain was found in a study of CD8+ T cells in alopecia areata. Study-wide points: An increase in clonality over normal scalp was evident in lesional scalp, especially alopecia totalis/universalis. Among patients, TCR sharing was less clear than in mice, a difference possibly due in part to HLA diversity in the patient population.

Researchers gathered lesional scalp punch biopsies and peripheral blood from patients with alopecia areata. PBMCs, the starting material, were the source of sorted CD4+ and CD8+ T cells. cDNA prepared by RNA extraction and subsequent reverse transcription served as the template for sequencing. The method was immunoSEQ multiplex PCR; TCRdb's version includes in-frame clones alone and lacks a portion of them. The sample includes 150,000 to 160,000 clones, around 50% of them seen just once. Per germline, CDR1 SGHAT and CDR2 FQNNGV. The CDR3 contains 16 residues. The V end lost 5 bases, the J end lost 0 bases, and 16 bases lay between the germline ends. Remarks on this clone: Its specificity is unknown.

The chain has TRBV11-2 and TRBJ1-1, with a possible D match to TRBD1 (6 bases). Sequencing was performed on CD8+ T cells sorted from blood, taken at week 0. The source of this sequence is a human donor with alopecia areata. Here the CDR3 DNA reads TGTGCCAGCAGCGCCACCCCCGGACAGCTGAACACTGAAGCTTTCTTT. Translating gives CASSATPGQLNTEAFF.